Described below is a single T cell receptor beta chain sequence and its context. The total RNA that was extracted per sample amounted to at least 5.5 micrograms. The sample originates from a study of blood T cells in healthy people across ages. A sample-barcoded 5' primer and a J-beta primer mix were used in a second PCR of roughly 7 to 12 cycles. One entry per CDR3 protein, called by TCRdb with MiXCR from the 5' RACE reads. Among over 1,500,000 distinct CDR3 sequences listed, 40% to 55% were seen once. The CDR3 is 13 amino acids. The V end was cut by 6 bases, the J end by 4 bases, with 11 bases between.

V and J are TRBV12-3 or TRBV12-4 and TRBJ2-3, with D uncertain. Specimen: blood. The receptor was isolated from a woman aged 40 to 50 in good health. CDR3 DNA: TGTGCCAGCAGCACCGGAAGGCCAGATACGCAGTATTTT. Its translation: CASSTGRPDTQYF.